This T cell receptor (beta chain) was recorded in a study of T-cell memory formation after mild COVID-19. Study conclusions and caveats: The CD4+ clones that contracted clustered mainly within CM and EM, and the CD8+ clones concentrated in EMRA.

TCRdb called the 5' RACE reads again in MiXCR, with one record for every CDR3 protein. In the table there are about 29,000 distinct CDR3 sequences, around 12% of which are singletons. V lost 9 bases to trimming and J lost 7 bases; unmatched junction nucleotides: 11. The germline V gene has CDR1 SGHTA and CDR2 FQGNSA. The CDR3 consists of 15 residues. This clonotype was counted at least ten times. Its specificity is not known. What was sequenced was PBMCs or a T cell subset sorted from them (not recorded which). The sequence derives from an adult woman who had mild COVID-19 (a few samples of this study predate the infection). Cell type and time point are not known. The chain carries TRBV7-2 and TRBJ1-6, with 8 bases matching TRBD1. This CDR3 reads CASKIRGRPNSPLHF. The CDR3 nucleotides are TGTGCCAGTAAGATCAGGGGGCGTCCAAATTCACCCCTCCACTTT.